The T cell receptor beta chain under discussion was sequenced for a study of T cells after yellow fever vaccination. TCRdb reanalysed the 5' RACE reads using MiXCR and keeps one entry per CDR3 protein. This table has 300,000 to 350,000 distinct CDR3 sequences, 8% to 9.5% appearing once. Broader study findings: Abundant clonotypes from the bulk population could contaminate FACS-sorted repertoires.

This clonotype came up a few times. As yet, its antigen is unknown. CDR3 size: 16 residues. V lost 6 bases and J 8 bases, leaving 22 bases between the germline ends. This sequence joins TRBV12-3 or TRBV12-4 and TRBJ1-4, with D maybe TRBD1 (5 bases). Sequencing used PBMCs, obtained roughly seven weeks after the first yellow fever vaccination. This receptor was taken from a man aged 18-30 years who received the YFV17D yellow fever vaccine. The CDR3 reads CASSPGEGRGGEKLFF. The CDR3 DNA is TGTGCCAGCAGCCCCGGGGAGGGGCGGGGTGGAGAAAAACTGTTTTTT.